The 31 T cell receptor beta chains presented below share a single source sample, sequenced in a study of beta chain features in type 1 diabetes. Findings of the study overall: Across all four CD4+ subsets, people with type 1 diabetes showed modestly shorter TCRB CDR3s.

Reverse transcribing all isolated RNA meant expressed TCRB transcripts were sequenced. Profiled with immunoSEQ multiplex PCR; TCRdb holds only in-frame clones, not every one. The data show 120,000 or so clones, 15% to 20% seen once. No antigen has been assigned to these receptors. Material: central memory CD4+ T cells from blood. These receptors came from a man aged 18 to 29 with type 1 diabetes.

The table lists this clone with many counts. V gene TRBV4-3 combines with J gene TRBJ2-7; 9 bases fit TRBD1. The germline V gene has CDR1 LGHNA and CDR2 YSLEER. This CDR3 has 14 amino acids. V shed 3 bases, J shed 4 bases, and the junction held 4 bases outside the gene matches. The DNA of the CDR3 is TGCGCCAGCAGCCACGGACAGGGGATGTACGAGCAGTACTTC. Protein product: CASSHGQGMYEQYF.

Only a few counts were recorded for this clone. The chain is built from TRBV4-3 and TRBJ2-7; D may correspond to TRBD1 or TRBD2 (5 bases each). The V end was cut by 0 bases, the J end by 4 bases, with 13 bases between. There are 15 residues in the CDR3. Per the germline V gene, CDR1 is LGHNA and CDR2 is YSLEER. The CDR3 DNA is TGCGCCAGCAGCCAAGAGCCCTTTGGGGGATACGAGCAGTACTTC. Translated, it gives CASSQEPFGGYEQYF.

The gene calls are TRBV4-1 and TRBJ1-1, with 7 positions matching TRBD1. There are 16 residues in the CDR3. Germline V gene lookup returns CDR1 MGHRA and CDR2 YSYEKL. Trimming took 1 base from V and 5 from J; bases not matched to a gene: 10. The CDR3 bases are TGCGCCAGCAGCCAAGGGCAGGGGGTGAGTGGAACTGAAGCTTTCTTT. Amino acids: CASSQGQGVSGTEAFF.

Remarks on this clone: This same CDR3 is encoded by further DNA sequences in the sample. The rearrangement uses TRBV7-9 and TRBJ2-7; D may be TRBD2 (5 bases). CDR1 is SEHNR and CDR2 is FQNEAQ in the germline V gene (reference sequence). The CDR3 runs to 13 residues. The V end lost 3 bases, the J end lost 4 bases, and 10 bases lay between the germline ends. In nucleotides, the CDR3 is TGTGCCAGCAGCTTTAGTTCGGGGTACGAGCAGTACTTC. Protein product: CASSFSSGYEQYF.

This clone has more than one count but fewer than ten. The chain recombines TRBV21-1 with TRBJ2-1. TRBV21-1 is listed as a pseudogene. This CDR3 is 16 amino acids long. Here the CDR3 DNA reads TGTGCCAGCAGCCCACGGGGGCTAGTAGGTTTCGATGAGCAGTTCTTC. Translated, it gives CASSPRGLVGFDEQFF.

This clone was counted ten times or more. The chain combines TRBV27 with TRBJ2-4; no firm D call. The CDR3 contains 14 residues. Germline loops: CDR1 MNHEY, CDR2 SMNVEV (reference sequence). V was clipped by 4 bases and J by 0 bases, with 7 bases between them. CDR3 sequence reads: CASSSVLAKNIQYF. Written as DNA, the CDR3 is TGTGCCAGCAGTTCCGTGTTAGCCAAAAACATTCAGTACTTC.

The J gene is TRBJ2-5, the V gene TRBV9, with D tentatively TRBD2 (5 bases). Germline-derived CDR1 and CDR2 are SGDLS and YYNGEE. With 4 bases removed from V and 5 bases from J, the gap between germline ends came to 18 bases. CDR3 size: 15 residues. The CDR3 region is CASSITPAGRETQYF. CDR3 nucleotide sequence: TGTGCCAGCAGCATCACCCCGGCGGGCCGGGAGACCCAGTACTTC.

This clone was observed many times. This chain uses TRBV7-2 with TRBJ1-1; D ambiguous. V was clipped by 2 bases and J by 7 bases, with 8 bases between them. CDR3 length: 12 residues. Germline lookup yields CDR1 SGHTA and CDR2 FQGNSA. The CDR3 reads CASSLFEFEAFF. CDR3 bases: TGTGCCAGCAGCTTATTCGAATTTGAAGCTTTCTTT. The complete variable domain, with remaining parts taken from reference TRBV7-2 and TRBJ1-1, reads GAGVSQSPSNKVTEKGKDVELRCDPISGHTALYWYRQSLGQGLEFLIYFQGNSAPDKSGLPSDRFSAERTGGSVSTLTIQRTQQEDSAVYLCASSLFEFEAFFGQGTRLTVV.

This clone came up a few times. This rearrangement joins TRBV9 to TRBJ2-1; 10 positions match TRBD2. The germline gives CDR1 SGDLS, CDR2 YYNGEE. With V trimmed by 4 bases and J by 6 bases, 10 bases remained unmatched. The CDR3 runs to 16 residues. The CDR3 loop reads CASSPPTSGEPNEQFF. The CDR3 DNA sequence: TGTGCCAGCAGCCCTCCCACTAGCGGGGAGCCCAATGAGCAGTTCTTC.

J is TRBJ1-1 and V is TRBV28, with D hard to call. V lost 2 bases and J 0 bases, leaving 4 bases between the germline ends. The CDR3 runs to 13 residues. Germline V gene sequence: CDR1 MDHEN, CDR2 SYDVKM. The CDR3, as DNA: TGTGCCAGCAGTTTACCTATGAACACTGAAGCTTTCTTT. Its translation: CASSLPMNTEAFF.

The V gene is TRBV5-4, the J gene TRBJ2-3, with 8 bases identical to TRBD1. Germline V gene lookup returns CDR1 SGHNT and CDR2 YYREEE (reference sequence). This CDR3 is 13 amino acids long. V gave up 8 bases and J gave up 4 bases; unmatched junction bases: 6. This CDR3 is CASATGVPDTQYF. The CDR3 bases are TGTGCCAGTGCGACAGGGGTACCAGATACGCAGTATTTT.

A word on this clone: This CDR3 is also generated by other DNA sequences in the sample. The chain carries TRBV7-2 and TRBJ1-3; D uncertain. The CDR3 has 11 amino acids. Per germline, CDR1 SGHTA and CDR2 FQGNSA. Trimming cost V 5 bases and J 4 bases, with 3 bases left between them. CDR3 protein: CASSLGNTIYF. The CDR3 DNA reads as TGTGCCAGCAGCCTAGGAAACACCATATATTTT.

This chain connects TRBV7-9 to TRBJ1-1; D perhaps matches TRBD1 (5 bases). Trimming left V 3 bases short and J 1 base short, with 12 bases between. This CDR3 region has 15 residues. Germline loops: CDR1 SEHNR, CDR2 FQNEAQ (reference sequence). The CDR3 region has the DNA TGTGCCAGCAGCTTTAGAGGGGCCTCGAACACTGAAGCTTTCTTT. It codes for CASSFRGASNTEAFF.

The rearrangement links TRBV9 to TRBJ2-1; 7 nucleotides match TRBD2. V gave up 4 bases and J gave up 2 bases; unmatched junction bases: 3. CDR1 SGDLS and CDR2 YYNGEE come from the germline V gene. This CDR3 comprises 14 residues. CDR3 loop: CASSPRGTYNEQFF. The CDR3 nucleotides are TGTGCCAGCAGCCCGCGGGGGACCTACAATGAGCAGTTCTTC.

This chain joins TRBV4-3 and TRBJ1-2; D remains unclear. Trimming removed 2 bases at V and 4 bases at J, with 20 bases between. The CDR3 has 17 residues. Germline lookup yields CDR1 LGHNA and CDR2 YSLEER. The CDR3 sequence: CASSQYASIDGSYGYTF. The CDR3 coding sequence is TGCGCCAGCAGCCAATACGCTAGTATCGACGGATCCTATGGCTACACCTTC.

This chain connects TRBV7-2 to TRBJ2-1; 14 bases map to TRBD2. The length of the CDR3 is 17 residues. With V trimmed by 4 bases and J by 1 base, 3 bases remained unmatched. In germline, CDR1 is SGHTA, CDR2 FQGNSA. CDR3 sequence reads: CASSSTSGGASYNEQFF. The CDR3 DNA is TGTGCCAGCAGCTCGACTAGCGGGGGGGCTTCCTACAATGAGCAGTTCTTC.

This chain links TRBV7-2 with TRBJ2-3; D might be TRBD1 or TRBD2, each matching 5 bases. From germline, CDR1 is SGHTA and CDR2 FQGNSA. The CDR3 is made up of 13 amino acids. With 5 bases removed from V and 2 bases from J, the gap between germline ends came to 8 bases. The CDR3 DNA sequence: TGTGCCAGCAGCCTCGGGGCCACAGATACGCAGTATTTT. This encodes CASSLGATDTQYF.

This clone was counted a few times. The J gene is TRBJ2-3, the V gene TRBV30; 10 bases are shared with TRBD2. The CDR3 runs 14 residues. Per germline, CDR1 GTSNPN and CDR2 SVGIG (reference sequence). The trim removed 2 bases at V and 3 bases at J, leaving 2 bases unmatched. Here the CDR3 reads CAWSQTSGTDTQYF. The CDR3 DNA reads as TGTGCCTGGAGTCAGACTAGCGGGACAGATACGCAGTATTTT.

This clone was found a few times. The chain couples TRBV29-1 to TRBJ2-3; weak D call: TRBD1 (6 bases). The V gene's germline CDR1 is SQVTM and CDR2 ANQGSEA. V gave up 1 base and J gave up 4 bases, with 15 bases separating them. The CDR3 consists of 15 residues. CDR3 in DNA: TGCAGCGTTGAAGGGTGGCAGGGGAGTCCAGATACGCAGTATTTT. Protein: CSVEGWQGSPDTQYF.

The chain combines TRBV30 with TRBJ1-2; 8 bases are shared with TRBD1. V shed 2 bases, J shed 8 bases, and the junction held 16 bases outside the gene matches. This CDR3 spans 16 amino acids. From germline, CDR1 is GTSNPN and CDR2 SVGIG (reference sequence). This chain's CDR3 is CAWSSPHEPGGWGYTF. The DNA for the CDR3 is TGTGCCTGGAGTTCCCCCCACGAACCAGGGGGCTGGGGCTACACCTTC.

The J gene is TRBJ2-2, the V gene TRBV5-1; TRBD2 aligns across 7 bases. The junction had 5 bases not matched to a gene; V was cut back by 1 base and J by 2 bases. The CDR3 extends over 16 amino acids. CDR1 and CDR2 from the germline V gene are SGHRS and YFSETQ. DNA for the CDR3: TGCGCCAGCAGCTTGTATGCGGGAGTAAACACCGGGGAGCTGTTTTTT. This gives the protein CASSLYAGVNTGELFF. Variable domain in full (rest from reference TRBV5-1 and TRBJ2-2): KAGVTQTPRYLIKTRGQQVTLSCSPISGHRSVSWYQQTPGQGLQFLFEYFSETQRNKGNFPGRFSGRQFSNSRSEMNVSTLELGDSALYLCASSLYAGVNTGELFFGEGSRLTVL.

The rearrangement links TRBV30 to TRBJ1-3; D might be TRBD1 (5 bases). This CDR3 spans 15 amino acids. V was clipped by 5 bases and J by 2 bases, with 16 bases between them. The germline V gene encodes CDR1 GTSNPN and CDR2 SVGIG (reference sequence). The CDR3 loop reads CAWENKGMAGNTIYF. CDR3 bases: TGTGCCTGGGAGAACAAGGGGATGGCTGGAAACACCATATATTTT. The whole variable domain, filled in from reference TRBV30 and TRBJ1-3, reads SQTIHQWPATLVQPVGSPLSLECTVEGTSNPNLYWYRQAAGRGLQLLFYSVGIGQISSEVPQNLSASRPQDRQFILSSKKLLLSDSGFYLCAWENKGMAGNTIYFGEGSWLTVV.

This clone was seen repeatedly, ten times or more. This chain connects TRBV2 to TRBJ2-1, with TRBD1 identical over 8 bases. CDR1 SNHLY and CDR2 FYNNEI come from the germline V gene. The CDR3 length is 15 residues. Losses at the gene ends were 8 bases for V and 5 bases for J; bases not matched to a gene: 11. The chain's CDR3 is CASGQGQATNNEQFF. Here the CDR3 DNA reads TGTGCCAGCGGACAGGGACAGGCTACCAACAATGAGCAGTTCTTC. Complete variable domain (other parts from reference TRBV2 and TRBJ2-1): EPEVTQTPSHQVTQMGQEVILRCVPISNHLYFYWYRQILGQKVEFLVSFYNNEISEKSEIFDDQFSVERPDGSNFTLKIRSTKLEDSAMYFCASGQGQATNNEQFFGPGTRLTVL.

This rearrangement joins TRBV27 to TRBJ2-3; TRBD1 agrees at 9 bases. The ends lost 6 bases at V and 2 bases at J; junction bases unmatched: 3. Germline V gene sequence: CDR1 MNHEY, CDR2 SMNVEV (reference sequence). This CDR3 is 14 amino acids long. CDR3 residues: CASRRDRVTDTQYF. As DNA, the CDR3 is TGTGCCAGCAGAAGGGACAGGGTCACAGATACGCAGTATTTT.

The V call is TRBV28, the J call TRBJ1-1; 7 nucleotides line up with TRBD1. CDR3 length: 13 residues. Per the germline V gene, CDR1 is MDHEN and CDR2 is SYDVKM. V was clipped by 6 bases and J by 10 bases; unmatched bases: 11. The CDR3 loop is CASSGQTTGVAFF. The CDR3 DNA follows: TGTGCCAGCAGCGGACAGACCACAGGGGTAGCTTTCTTT.

In regard to this clone: This CDR3 is also generated by other DNA sequences in the sample. The V call is TRBV2, the J call TRBJ2-5, with 9 positions matching TRBD1. V trimming: 1 base; J trimming: 4 bases; junction bases outside the gene matches: 1. This CDR3 spans 14 amino acids. CDR1 is SNHLY, CDR2 FYNNEI, per germline. DNA for the CDR3: TGTGCCAGCAGTGAAGGACAGGGGGGAGAGACCCAGTACTTC. It translates to CASSEGQGGETQYF. The full variable domain, with the rest looked up from reference TRBV2 and TRBJ2-5, is EPEVTQTPSHQVTQMGQEVILRCVPISNHLYFYWYRQILGQKVEFLVSFYNNEISEKSEIFDDQFSVERPDGSNFTLKIRSTKLEDSAMYFCASSEGQGGETQYFGPGTRLLVL.

The V call is TRBV29-1, the J call TRBJ2-1, with D possibly matching TRBD2 (6 bases). Germline values: CDR1 SQVTM, CDR2 ANQGSEA. Trimming removed 4 bases at V and 0 bases at J, with 13 bases between. There are 15 residues in the CDR3. This chain's CDR3 is CSVAGATISYNEQFF. CDR3 coding DNA: TGCAGCGTTGCGGGAGCGACAATCTCCTACAATGAGCAGTTCTTC.

The J gene is TRBJ1-4, the V gene TRBV30; unclear D gene. This CDR3 is built from 14 residues. CDR1 is GTSNPN, CDR2 SVGIG, per germline (reference sequence). V shed 0 bases and J shed 3 bases, with 8 bases lying between them. The CDR3 sequence: CAWSVVQPNEKLFF. The DNA for the CDR3 is TGTGCCTGGAGTGTGGTACAGCCTAATGAAAAACTGTTTTTT.

The sample holds a few counts of this clone. The chain employs TRBV29-1 and TRBJ1-5; TRBD1 might be the D (5 bases). Trimming took off 6 bases at V and 7 bases at J, with 19 bases between the two ends. CDR3 length: 14 amino acids. Germline CDR1 is SQVTM and CDR2 is ANQGSEA. In nucleotides, the CDR3 is TGCAGCGTGACCCAGGCAGGGAAGGACCAGCCCCAGCATTTT. This codes for CSVTQAGKDQPQHF.

The rearrangement joins TRBV7-2 to TRBJ2-5; D remains unclear. The CDR3 contains 13 residues. Germline-derived CDR1 and CDR2 are SGHTA and FQGNSA. Trimming removed 5 bases from V and 5 bases from J, with 12 bases in between. CDR3 in amino acids: CASSRNAMETQYF. Written as DNA, the CDR3 is TGTGCCAGCAGCCGGAATGCGATGGAGACCCAGTACTTC. The full variable domain, its missing parts supplied by reference TRBV7-2 and TRBJ2-5, is GAGVSQSPSNKVTEKGKDVELRCDPISGHTALYWYRQSLGQGLEFLIYFQGNSAPDKSGLPSDRFSAERTGGSVSTLTIQRTQQEDSAVYLCASSRNAMETQYFGPGTRLLVL.

CDR3 region: CASSRADGETQYF. CDR3 in DNA: TGTGCCAGCAGCCGCGCGGACGGGGAGACCCAGTACTTC. J is TRBJ2-5 and V is TRBV9; no firm D call. CDR3 size: 13 residues. V was pared by 4 bases and J by 5 bases, with 12 bases between. Germline V lookup: CDR1 SGDLS, CDR2 YYNGEE.